A selection of T cell receptor beta chains follows, all from one sample in a study of neurological immune-mediated disorders. MiXCR, run by TCRdb on the 5' RACE reads, gives a single entry per CDR3 protein. The data show under 60,000 distinct CDR3 sequences, with 10% to 13% seen just once and approximately 21% held by the top ten. The specimen sequenced was PBMCs. All receptors come from a woman in her thirties or forties with HTLV-1-associated myelopathy (HAM/TSP). Each CDR3 is given with its conserved first and last residue. The D gene is left open where the match is weak. The size field is filled for only some rows; it gives once, few, many or a size class.

D gene	J gene	clone size	V gene	CDR3 protein	CDR3 DNA
-	TRBJ1-1	many	TRBV14	CASELLNTGPEAFF	TGTGCCAGCGAACTTTTAAATACAGGGCCTGAAGCTTTCTTT
-	TRBJ2-6	many	TRBV29-1	CSVYPSGESSSGANVLTF	TGCAGCGTTTACCCCTCGGGGGAGTCCTCTTCTGGGGCCAACGTCCTGACTTTC
TRBD2	TRBJ2-1	many	TRBV4-3	CASSQDGLAGAESNNEQFF	TGCGCCAGCAGCCAAGATGGACTAGCGGGGGCCGAGAGCAATAATGAGCAGTTCTTC
-	TRBJ2-5	many	TRBV12-3/TRBV12-4	CASSYGEETQYF	TGTGCCAGCAGTTACGGGGAAGAGACCCAGTACTTC
-	TRBJ2-1	-	TRBV15	CATSRDDSVVDNEQFF	TGTGCCACCAGCAGAGATGACAGTGTAGTAGACAATGAGCAGTTCTTC
TRBD2	TRBJ2-7	many	TRBV12-3/TRBV12-4	CASSRLAGSNEQYF	TGTGCCAGCAGCAGACTAGCGGGGAGTAACGAGCAGTACTTC
-	TRBJ2-3	few	TRBV29-1	CSAAGGGTDTQYF	TGCAGCGCCGCCGGGGGAGGCACAGATACGCAGTATTTT
TRBD2	TRBJ2-2	many	TRBV6-5	CASRTGTREVGELFF	TGTGCCAGCAGGACCGGGACTAGGGAAGTCGGGGAGCTGTTTTTT
TRBD1	TRBJ2-5	few	TRBV7-2	CASSLANRGPLEETQYF	TGTGCCAGCAGCTTAGCTAACAGGGGGCCTCTCGAAGAGACCCAGTACTTC
TRBD1	TRBJ2-2	many	TRBV5-1	CASSLRDSNTGELFF	TGCGCCAGCAGCCTCCGGGACAGCAACACCGGGGAGCTGTTTTTT
-	TRBJ2-7	many	TRBV4-1	CASSTGREPSYEQYF	TGCGCCAGCAGCACCGGGCGTGAACCGTCCTACGAGCAGTACTTC
TRBD1	TRBJ2-3	many	TRBV10-3	CAIRDRATDTQYF	TGTGCCATCAGAGACAGGGCCACAGATACGCAGTATTTT
-	TRBJ2-3	many	TRBV29-1	CSVEDGRGVTDTQYF	TGCAGCGTTGAAGATGGGAGGGGGGTCACAGATACGCAGTATTTT
-	TRBJ2-1	many	TRBV7-2	CASSLNQPGLHNEQFF	TGTGCCAGCAGCTTAAACCAACCGGGGCTCCACAATGAGCAGTTCTTC
TRBD2	TRBJ2-1	few	TRBV3-1	CASSQGRGGPYNEQFF	TGTGCCAGCAGCCAAGGGCGGGGGGGCCCCTACAATGAGCAGTTCTTC
TRBD1	TRBJ2-1	many	TRBV5-1	CASSLTGTGSYNEQFF	TGCGCCAGCAGTCTTACCGGGACAGGGTCCTACAATGAGCAGTTCTTC
-	TRBJ1-2	many	TRBV5-1	CASSLGHYGYTF	TGCGCCAGCAGCTTGGGACACTATGGCTACACCTTC
TRBD1	TRBJ1-6	many	TRBV6-1	CATRTGPDNSPLHF	TGTGCCACCAGGACAGGGCCTGATAATTCACCCCTCCACTTT
-	TRBJ2-4	many	TRBV11-2	CASSFGRIRSQNF	TGTGCCAGCAGCTTTGGGCGGATAAGATCTCAGAACTTC
-	TRBJ1-4	many	TRBV6-5	CASSYSIEMRKLFF	TGTGCCAGCAGTTACTCGATCGAGATGCGAAAACTGTTTTTT
-	TRBJ2-2	many	TRBV5-1	CASSRRAGELFF	TGCGCCAGCAGCCGCAGGGCCGGGGAGCTGTTTTTT
TRBD2	TRBJ2-1	few	TRBV6-1	CATRIVAGSSYNEQFF	TGTGCCACCAGAATCGTAGCGGGTTCCTCCTACAATGAGCAGTTCTTC
TRBD2	TRBJ2-7	few	TRBV7-8	CASSLVVLAGYEQYF	TGTGCCAGCAGCTTAGTCGTGCTAGCGGGGTACGAGCAGTACTTC
-	TRBJ2-5	many	TRBV5-1	CASSLAVGGKTQYF	TGCGCCAGCAGCTTGGCCGTGGGGGGCAAGACCCAGTACTTC
TRBD2	TRBJ2-3	many	TRBV5-1	CASSLERGSTDTQYF	TGCGCCAGCAGCTTGGAGCGGGGGAGCACAGATACGCAGTATTTT
-	TRBJ1-3	many	TRBV20-1	CSASPGDYGNTIYF	TGCAGTGCTAGCCCAGGGGACTATGGAAACACCATATATTTT
-	TRBJ1-1	many	TRBV5-1	CASGDPEGPEAFF	TGCGCCAGCGGGGACCCCGAGGGTCCTGAAGCTTTCTTT
TRBD1	TRBJ2-3	-	TRBV5-1	CASSLVRGRRLDTQYF	TGCGCCAGCAGCTTGGTAAGGGGGCGAAGACTGGATACGCAGTATTTT
TRBD1	TRBJ1-5	few	TRBV24-1	CATSESGTGNQPQHF	TGTGCCACCAGTGAGAGTGGGACAGGCAATCAGCCCCAGCATTTT
TRBD1	TRBJ2-3	-	TRBV25-1	CASRPHTGVRADTQYF	TGTGCCAGTCGTCCCCATACAGGGGTCCGTGCAGATACGCAGTATTTT
-	TRBJ1-3	many	TRBV10-3	CAISESYGFSGNTIYF	TGTGCCATCAGTGAGTCTTACGGATTCTCTGGAAACACCATATATTTT
-	TRBJ1-1	-	TRBV20-1	CSTSSAVVTEAFF	TGCAGTACTAGTTCGGCTGTGGTCACTGAAGCTTTCTTT
TRBD1	TRBJ2-2	many	TRBV6-5	CASSSTRQGAGTGELFF	TGTGCCAGCAGCTCGACGCGGCAGGGGGCGGGCACCGGGGAGCTGTTTTTT
TRBD1	TRBJ1-1	many	TRBV20-1	CSASGQGDGAFF	TGCAGTGCTAGCGGACAGGGAGATGGCGCTTTCTTT
TRBD2	TRBJ2-1	-	TRBV25-1	CASSQISGRAYNEQFF	TGTGCCAGCAGTCAAATTAGCGGGAGAGCCTACAATGAGCAGTTCTTC
-	TRBJ2-1	many	TRBV20-1	CSAAGTPSYNEQFF	TGCAGTGCTGCGGGGACCCCCTCCTACAATGAGCAGTTCTTC
TRBD1	TRBJ1-1	many	TRBV12-3/TRBV12-4	CASSPGQGYTEAFF	TGTGCCAGCAGTCCCGGACAGGGGTACACTGAAGCTTTCTTT
-	TRBJ1-2	many	TRBV14	CASSPGSGWPRANYGYTF	TGTGCCAGCAGCCCGGGATCAGGGTGGCCTAGGGCTAACTATGGCTACACCTTC
-	TRBJ2-2	many	TRBV9	CASSVVGEGPELFF	TGTGCCAGCAGCGTAGTAGGGGAAGGGCCGGAGCTGTTTTTT
-	TRBJ2-3	many	TRBV7-2	CASSTGGGVGTDTQYF	TGTGCCAGCAGCACCGGAGGGGGAGTCGGCACAGATACGCAGTATTTT
TRBD2	TRBJ2-3	-	TRBV6-2/TRBV6-3	CASSKLPGLAGWSSTDTQYF	TGTGCCAGCAGCAAGCTTCCGGGACTAGCGGGGTGGAGTAGCACAGATACGCAGTATTTT
-	TRBJ1-2	many	TRBV7-8	CASSLGRREFNGYTF	TGTGCCAGCAGCTTAGGTCGTAGGGAGTTCAATGGCTACACCTTC
-	TRBJ1-3	many	TRBV7-9	CASSRPGTFTSGNTIYF	TGTGCCAGCAGCCGTCCTGGGACGTTTACCTCTGGAAACACCATATATTTT